Each of the 8 T cell receptor beta chains below was sequenced from the same sample in a study of blood T cell repertoires in COVID-19. The data were produced by immunoSEQ multiplex PCR, yet TCRdb's version contains in-frame clones alone and is incomplete. The sample includes roughly 250,000 clones, around 84% of them seen just once. The source material was PBMCs or T cells enriched from blood (not recorded which). These receptors all come from a woman in her 50s who had recovered from COVID-19.

The chain links TRBV30 to TRBJ1-5, with 9 bases that match TRBD1. The CDR3 totals 14 residues. The V and J ends lost 4 bases and 3 bases, in that order; junction bases with no gene match: 4. The germline V gene encodes CDR1 GTSNPN and CDR2 SVGIG (reference sequence). The CDR3 is CAWNGQGFNQPQHF. The CDR3 bases are TGTGCCTGGAACGGACAGGGGTTCAATCAGCCCCAGCATTTT.

The chain is built from TRBV15 and TRBJ2-2, with D unclear. CDR3 length: 12 amino acids. Trimming removed 0 bases from V and 9 bases from J, with 5 bases in between. The germline V gene has CDR1 LNHNV and CDR2 YYDKDF (reference sequence). The CDR3, as DNA: TGTGCCACCAGCAGAGATTACAGGGAGCTGTTTTTT. This encodes CATSRDYRELFF.

V and J are TRBV19 and TRBJ2-4; D possibly corresponds to TRBD2 (7 bases). The CDR3 is made up of 15 amino acids. V was pared by 7 bases and J by 5 bases, with 18 bases between. Germline CDR1 and CDR2: LNHDA and SQIVND (reference sequence). The CDR3 DNA follows: TGTGCCAGTACGGGCGGGAGAGGGGGGCAAAACATTCAGTACTTC. It translates to CASTGGRGGQNIQYF.

The V call is TRBV6-4, the J call TRBJ1-1; no definite D call. V was pared by 4 bases and J by 1 base, with 19 bases between. CDR3 length: 17 amino acids. Germline lookup yields CDR1 MRHNA and CDR2 SNTAGT. In DNA, the CDR3 is TGTGCCAGCAGTGGCCCCACTACCCGTAGGAGGAACACTGAAGCTTTCTTT. Translation: CASSGPTTRRRNTEAFF.

The chain carries TRBV7-2 and TRBJ1-3; D is perhaps TRBD1 (6 bases). The CDR3 sequence is 16 residues long. Germline assignment: CDR1 SGHTA and CDR2 FQGNSA. Trimming removed 4 bases from V and 0 bases from J, with 13 bases in between. Here the CDR3 reads CASSYLGGPSGNTIYF. CDR3 nucleotides: TGTGCCAGCAGCTACCTCGGGGGGCCCTCTGGAAACACCATATATTTT.

This clone came up many times. The rearrangement links TRBV28 to TRBJ2-3; maybe TRBD2 (5 bases). Germline CDR1 reads MDHEN; CDR2 reads SYDVKM. This CDR3 spans 14 amino acids. V lost 3 bases and J 1 base, leaving 8 bases between the germline ends. The CDR3 loop is CASSFLAGTDTQYF. CDR3 DNA: TGTGCCAGCAGTTTCCTAGCCGGCACAGATACGCAGTATTTT.

V gene TRBV5-1 combines with J gene TRBJ2-3; TRBD2 is a possible D gene (6 bases). The CDR3 is made up of 15 amino acids. CDR1 is SGHRS and CDR2 is YFSETQ in the germline V gene. V was trimmed by 3 bases and J by 0 bases, leaving 11 bases between them. CDR3 amino acids: CASSSGGTSTDTQYF. The CDR3 coding sequence is TGCGCCAGCAGCTCCGGGGGAACTAGCACAGATACGCAGTATTTT.

The J gene is TRBJ2-6, the V gene TRBV2; 10 nucleotides align to TRBD2. The V segment lost 4 bases and the J segment 0 bases; nucleotides outside the gene matches: 6. From germline, CDR1 is SNHLY and CDR2 FYNNEI. CDR3 size: 18 residues. The CDR3 DNA reads TGTGCCAGCAGTGGGACTAGCGGTCTTAGCTCTGGGGCCAACGTCCTGACTTTC. This gives the protein CASSGTSGLSSGANVLTF.